The 16 T cell receptor beta chains given below trace back to one sample, sequenced in a study of blood T cell repertoires in COVID-19. Method: immunoSEQ multiplex PCR; TCRdb's copy keeps in-frame clones and lacks some. The sample lists fewer than 250,000 clones, roughly 82% seen once, with over 3.5% in the top ten. The sample comprised peripheral blood. Receptor source: a woman in her seventies with acute or convalescent COVID-19.

The chain combines TRBV20-1 with TRBJ2-7, with 9 bases aligning to TRBD1. This CDR3 is 15 amino acids long. CDR1 is DFQATT, CDR2 SNEGSKA, per germline (reference sequence). V shed 3 bases and J 3 bases; nucleotides not matched to a gene: 9. CDR3 DNA sequence: TGCAGTGCTAGTGTCCAGGACAGGGGAATCTACGAGCAGTACTTC. Its translation: CSASVQDRGIYEQYF.

The chain links TRBV5-1 to TRBJ2-3; weak D call: TRBD2 (5 bases). There are 14 residues in the CDR3. With 0 bases removed from V and 5 bases from J, the gap between germline ends came to 10 bases. Germline-derived CDR1 and CDR2 are SGHRS and YFSETQ. CDR3 amino acids: CASSLGGEVDTQYF. CDR3 coding DNA: TGCGCCAGCAGCTTGGGGGGAGAAGTAGATACGCAGTATTTT.

This chain connects TRBV4-3 to TRBJ1-2; 11 nucleotides agree with TRBD1. With 2 bases clipped from V and 7 bases from J, the junction kept 15 bases outside the gene matches. This CDR3 region has 18 residues. The germline V gene has CDR1 LGHNA and CDR2 YSLEER. CDR3 amino acids: CASSQPQGGQGAGTGYTF. The CDR3 DNA sequence: TGCGCCAGCAGCCAACCCCAGGGAGGACAGGGGGCTGGAACTGGCTACACCTTC.

V is TRBV19 and J is TRBJ1-2, with TRBD1 as a possible D gene (5 bases). The CDR3 length is 12 residues. V dropped 5 bases and J dropped 8 bases, with 12 bases sitting between them. Germline values: CDR1 LNHDA, CDR2 SQIVND (reference sequence). CDR3 bases: TGTGCCAGTAGTGAATTGGGACTGGGCTACACCTTC. Protein sequence: CASSELGLGYTF.

This chain uses TRBV4-1 with TRBJ1-2; D is undetermined. The CDR3 has 17 amino acids. The V and J ends lost 1 base and 3 bases respectively, with 18 bases between them. Germline CDR1 MGHRA, CDR2 YSYEKL. CDR3 coding DNA: TGCGCCAGCAGCCAAGGGGGAGGTCGGCCAGGAGACTATGGCTACACCTTC. Protein product: CASSQGGGRPGDYGYTF.

The chain's CDR3 is CASSQDTGGVGYTF. The CDR3 DNA is TGCGCCAGCAGCCAGGACACAGGTGGGGTAGGCTACACCTTC. This chain joins TRBV4-3 and TRBJ1-2, with D perhaps TRBD1 (5 bases). Germline V gives CDR1 LGHNA, CDR2 YSLEER. Trimming cost V 3 bases and J 8 bases, with 16 bases left between them. The CDR3 consists of 14 residues.

The rearrangement joins TRBV5-1 to TRBJ1-1, with 8 bases aligning to TRBD1. The CDR3 loop spans 16 amino acids. Trimming at V came to 2 bases and at J to 1 base, leaving 7 bases not matched to a gene. The germline V gene has CDR1 SGHRS and CDR2 YFSETQ. The CDR3 DNA reads TGCGCCAGCAGCTTACGGACAACAGGGGGGAACACTGAAGCTTTCTTT. Encoded protein: CASSLRTTGGNTEAFF.

The CDR3 spells CASSPQGSGTGGYGYTF. The CDR3 bases are TGTGCCAGCTCTCCCCAAGGGTCCGGGACAGGCGGCTATGGCTACACCTTC. This chain links TRBV18 with TRBJ1-2; 8 bases map to TRBD1. CDR1 is KGHSH, CDR2 LQKENI, per germline. This CDR3 region has 17 residues. J lost 4 bases, V lost 6 bases, and 16 bases had no gene match.

In this sample, this clone turned up once. The chain uses TRBV27 and TRBJ2-7; 7 nucleotides match TRBD1. Germline trimming cut 3 bases from V and 3 bases from J; bases unmatched to any gene: 8. The CDR3 runs to 15 residues. CDR1 and CDR2 (germline): MNHEY, SMNVEV (reference sequence). CDR3 loop: CASSLRRGRNYEQYF. The CDR3 DNA follows: TGTGCCAGCAGTTTGCGCAGGGGGAGAAACTACGAGCAGTACTTC.

This chain links TRBV27 with TRBJ1-5; TRBD1 matches at 9 bases. V dropped 5 bases and J dropped 0; count of bases not matched to a gene: 20. CDR1 MNHEY and CDR2 SMNVEV come from the germline V gene (reference sequence). The CDR3 sequence is 21 residues long. CDR3 in amino acids: CASSPGQGSLELLASNQPQHF. The CDR3 nucleotides are TGTGCCAGCAGTCCCGGACAGGGGAGTTTAGAACTATTGGCTAGCAATCAGCCCCAGCATTTT.

The gene calls are TRBV27 and TRBJ2-2; 8 bases map to TRBD1. V shed 6 bases, J shed 5 bases, and the junction held 5 bases outside the gene matches. The germline CDR1 and CDR2 sequences are MNHEY and SMNVEV (reference sequence). The CDR3 loop spans 14 amino acids. The CDR3 protein is CASSPTGVTGELFF. CDR3 bases: TGTGCCAGCAGCCCGACAGGGGTGACCGGGGAGCTGTTTTTT.

V is TRBV4-2 and J is TRBJ1-6, with D possibly TRBD1 on 5 matching bases. The length of the CDR3 is 16 residues. V lost 0 bases, J lost 9 bases, and 15 bases lay in between. Germline V gene sequence: CDR1 LGHNA, CDR2 YNFKEQ. The CDR3 reads CASSQDFQGVGSPLHF. CDR3 nucleotide sequence: TGTGCCAGCAGCCAAGATTTTCAGGGCGTCGGTTCACCCCTCCACTTT.

The J gene is TRBJ1-2, the V gene TRBV14, with TRBD1 as a possible D gene (5 bases). V was shortened by 0 bases and J by 3 bases, with 14 bases between the two germline ends. This CDR3 has 16 amino acids. CDR1 SGHDN and CDR2 FVKESK come from the germline V gene. The CDR3 nucleotides read TGTGCCAGCAGCCAAGAGGGGGGGTTTCCCCACTATGGCTACACCTTC. This translates into CASSQEGGFPHYGYTF.

The CDR3 loop is CASSGGGRQPQHF. In DNA form, the CDR3 reads TGTGCCAGCTCGGGGGGTGGGCGCCAGCCCCAGCATTTT. This rearrangement joins TRBV28 to TRBJ1-5, with D tentatively TRBD1 (5 bases). The CDR3 has 13 amino acids. V gave up 8 bases and J gave up 7 bases, with 15 bases separating them. The germline gives CDR1 MDHEN, CDR2 SYDVKM.

V is TRBV6-5 and J is TRBJ1-6; TRBD1 matches at 7 bases. CDR3 size: 14 residues. Germline CDR1 and CDR2: MNHEY and SVGAGI. The trim removed 10 bases at V and 7 bases at J, leaving 10 bases unmatched. CDR3 nucleotides: TGTGCCACCTTTTTCGGACAGGCAAATTCACCCCTCCACTTT. As protein: CATFFGQANSPLHF.

V is TRBV19 and J is TRBJ1-5; 8 positions match TRBD1. CDR1 is LNHDA, CDR2 SQIVND, per germline (reference sequence). The CDR3 sequence is 15 residues long. V lost 6 bases, J lost 3 bases, and 7 bases stayed unmatched. The DNA for the CDR3 is TGTGCCAGTAGGATCCGGGACAGGCCCAATCAGCCCCAGCATTTT. This gives the protein CASRIRDRPNQPQHF. Based on the CDR3 plus reference TRBV19 and TRBJ1-5, the full variable domain is DGGITQSPKYLFRKEGQNVTLSCEQNLNHDAMYWYRQDPGQGLRLIYYSQIVNDFQKGDIAEGYSVSREKKESFPLTVTSAQKNPTAFYLCASRIRDRPNQPQHFGDGTRLSIL.